Listed below are T cell receptor beta chains from one sample, sequenced in a study of cytomegalovirus exposure and HLA in healthy donors. Only in-frame clones appear in the TCRdb table, and some are missing; sequencing was by immunoSEQ multiplex PCR. Counted here are around 90,000 clones, approximately 69% occurring once; the ten biggest clones make up 5.5% to 6%. Material for sequencing was PBMCs. These receptors all come from a boy between 10 and 17 years old in good health and CMV-seropositive. Each CDR3 is given with its conserved first and last residue. Each record gives: D gene, CDR3 length, V gene, J gene, CDR3 protein. D genes are given only for firm matches.

d_call: -; cdr3_length: 16; v_call: TRBV4-3; j_call: -; cdr3_aa: CASSQVRGGETYEQYF
d_call: -; cdr3_length: 13; v_call: TRBV5-4; j_call: TRBJ2-3; cdr3_aa: CAGGLRGADTQYF
d_call: TRBD1; cdr3_length: 15; v_call: TRBV6-5; j_call: TRBJ1-2; cdr3_aa: CASRSQRQGAGGYTF
d_call: -; cdr3_length: 12; v_call: TRBV19; j_call: TRBJ2-1; cdr3_aa: CASSLPPGEQFF
d_call: TRBD1; cdr3_length: 15; v_call: TRBV2; j_call: TRBJ2-7; cdr3_aa: CASRYPGTGIYEQYF
d_call: -; cdr3_length: 13; v_call: TRBV4-2; j_call: TRBJ1-2; cdr3_aa: CASSWGLHYGYTF
d_call: TRBD1; cdr3_length: 16; v_call: TRBV30; j_call: TRBJ1-5; cdr3_aa: CAWSVSEGAGNQPQHF
d_call: TRBD1; cdr3_length: 15; v_call: TRBV9; j_call: TRBJ2-2; cdr3_aa: CASSPRQGSPGELFF
d_call: TRBD2; cdr3_length: 13; v_call: TRBV9; j_call: TRBJ2-3; cdr3_aa: CASSVGGIDTQYF
d_call: -; cdr3_length: 12; v_call: TRBV19; j_call: TRBJ1-1; cdr3_aa: CASSIEQSVAFF
d_call: TRBD2; cdr3_length: 13; v_call: TRBV29-1; j_call: TRBJ2-5; cdr3_aa: CSATSGRGETQYF
d_call: TRBD2; cdr3_length: 14; v_call: TRBV5-1; j_call: TRBJ2-5; cdr3_aa: CASSSGTRQETQYF
d_call: TRBD1; cdr3_length: 15; v_call: TRBV6-4; j_call: TRBJ1-5; cdr3_aa: CASRTGTGEGQPQHF
d_call: -; cdr3_length: 13; v_call: TRBV30; j_call: TRBJ1-6; cdr3_aa: CAWRMGQNSPLHF
d_call: -; cdr3_length: 12; v_call: TRBV7-9; j_call: TRBJ1-2; cdr3_aa: CASSSHPVGYTF
d_call: TRBD2; cdr3_length: 15; v_call: TRBV5-1; j_call: TRBJ2-3; cdr3_aa: CASSSSGGRSDTQYF
d_call: -; cdr3_length: 11; v_call: TRBV28; j_call: TRBJ1-2; cdr3_aa: CASSQNYGYTF
d_call: TRBD1; cdr3_length: 13; v_call: TRBV6-6; j_call: TRBJ1-1; cdr3_aa: CASSPGGRTEAFF
d_call: -; cdr3_length: 14; v_call: TRBV7-2; j_call: TRBJ1-1; cdr3_aa: CASSLDRSNTEAFF
d_call: -; cdr3_length: 11; v_call: TRBV7-9; j_call: TRBJ2-3; cdr3_aa: CASDQGDTQYF
d_call: TRBD1; cdr3_length: 16; v_call: TRBV2; j_call: TRBJ1-5; cdr3_aa: CASSEGQGAMNQPQHF
d_call: -; cdr3_length: 15; v_call: TRBV2; j_call: TRBJ1-3; cdr3_aa: CASSVIQSSGNTIYF
d_call: TRBD1; cdr3_length: 15; v_call: TRBV9; j_call: TRBJ2-6; cdr3_aa: CASRDDRAGANVLTF
d_call: -; cdr3_length: 13; v_call: TRBV19; j_call: TRBJ1-1; cdr3_aa: CASSPGLDTEAFF
d_call: -; cdr3_length: 13; v_call: TRBV27; j_call: TRBJ2-7; cdr3_aa: CASSRPGLNEQYF
d_call: TRBD2; cdr3_length: 14; v_call: TRBV13; j_call: TRBJ2-7; cdr3_aa: CASSSGTRGGEQYF
d_call: TRBD1; cdr3_length: 17; v_call: TRBV5-1; j_call: TRBJ1-1; cdr3_aa: CASSLDSGGPMNTEAFF
d_call: TRBD1; cdr3_length: 14; v_call: TRBV19; j_call: TRBJ2-3; cdr3_aa: CASSMGQGSDTQYF
d_call: TRBD2; cdr3_length: 17; v_call: TRBV4-3; j_call: TRBJ2-1; cdr3_aa: CASSQDTGLADYNEQFF
d_call: TRBD1; cdr3_length: 13; v_call: TRBV5-6; j_call: TRBJ2-3; cdr3_aa: CASSPTGADTQYF
d_call: TRBD1; cdr3_length: 16; v_call: TRBV18; j_call: TRBJ2-7; cdr3_aa: CASSPGASGTGGEQYF
d_call: TRBD1; cdr3_length: 16; v_call: TRBV6-1; j_call: TRBJ1-2; cdr3_aa: CASSEPGTGVNYGYTF
d_call: TRBD1; cdr3_length: 18; v_call: TRBV5-1; j_call: TRBJ1-3; cdr3_aa: CASSRDRAILLSGNTIYF
d_call: -; cdr3_length: 12; v_call: TRBV5-1; j_call: TRBJ1-1; cdr3_aa: CASSLQDTEAFF
d_call: TRBD1; cdr3_length: 15; v_call: TRBV6-5; j_call: TRBJ1-5; cdr3_aa: CASSARQGQGQPQHF
d_call: -; cdr3_length: 17; v_call: TRBV4-2; j_call: TRBJ2-6; cdr3_aa: CASSQEYRGAGANVLTF
d_call: -; cdr3_length: 16; v_call: TRBV10-2; j_call: TRBJ2-7; cdr3_aa: CASSESFGVIAYEQYF
d_call: -; cdr3_length: 11; v_call: TRBV2; j_call: TRBJ2-7; cdr3_aa: CASSYSYEQYF
d_call: -; cdr3_length: 15; v_call: TRBV6-5; j_call: TRBJ2-7; cdr3_aa: CASSYSRQGPYEQYF
d_call: -; cdr3_length: 16; v_call: TRBV5-4; j_call: TRBJ1-1; cdr3_aa: CASSLDGGHMNTEAFF
d_call: TRBD1; cdr3_length: 15; v_call: TRBV5-6; j_call: TRBJ1-6; cdr3_aa: CATNKRDRYNSPLHF
d_call: -; cdr3_length: 16; v_call: TRBV6-1; j_call: TRBJ1-5; cdr3_aa: CASREHRRGGNQPQNF
d_call: -; cdr3_length: 13; v_call: TRBV5-1; j_call: TRBJ1-4; cdr3_aa: CASSLDAGEKLFF
d_call: TRBD1; cdr3_length: 13; v_call: TRBV30; j_call: TRBJ1-5; cdr3_aa: CAWSPGGQQPQHF
d_call: -; cdr3_length: 15; v_call: TRBV28; j_call: TRBJ1-5; cdr3_aa: CASSLPGGSNQPQHF
d_call: -; cdr3_length: 16; v_call: TRBV6-1; j_call: TRBJ2-7; cdr3_aa: CASSQGQTMLSDEQYF